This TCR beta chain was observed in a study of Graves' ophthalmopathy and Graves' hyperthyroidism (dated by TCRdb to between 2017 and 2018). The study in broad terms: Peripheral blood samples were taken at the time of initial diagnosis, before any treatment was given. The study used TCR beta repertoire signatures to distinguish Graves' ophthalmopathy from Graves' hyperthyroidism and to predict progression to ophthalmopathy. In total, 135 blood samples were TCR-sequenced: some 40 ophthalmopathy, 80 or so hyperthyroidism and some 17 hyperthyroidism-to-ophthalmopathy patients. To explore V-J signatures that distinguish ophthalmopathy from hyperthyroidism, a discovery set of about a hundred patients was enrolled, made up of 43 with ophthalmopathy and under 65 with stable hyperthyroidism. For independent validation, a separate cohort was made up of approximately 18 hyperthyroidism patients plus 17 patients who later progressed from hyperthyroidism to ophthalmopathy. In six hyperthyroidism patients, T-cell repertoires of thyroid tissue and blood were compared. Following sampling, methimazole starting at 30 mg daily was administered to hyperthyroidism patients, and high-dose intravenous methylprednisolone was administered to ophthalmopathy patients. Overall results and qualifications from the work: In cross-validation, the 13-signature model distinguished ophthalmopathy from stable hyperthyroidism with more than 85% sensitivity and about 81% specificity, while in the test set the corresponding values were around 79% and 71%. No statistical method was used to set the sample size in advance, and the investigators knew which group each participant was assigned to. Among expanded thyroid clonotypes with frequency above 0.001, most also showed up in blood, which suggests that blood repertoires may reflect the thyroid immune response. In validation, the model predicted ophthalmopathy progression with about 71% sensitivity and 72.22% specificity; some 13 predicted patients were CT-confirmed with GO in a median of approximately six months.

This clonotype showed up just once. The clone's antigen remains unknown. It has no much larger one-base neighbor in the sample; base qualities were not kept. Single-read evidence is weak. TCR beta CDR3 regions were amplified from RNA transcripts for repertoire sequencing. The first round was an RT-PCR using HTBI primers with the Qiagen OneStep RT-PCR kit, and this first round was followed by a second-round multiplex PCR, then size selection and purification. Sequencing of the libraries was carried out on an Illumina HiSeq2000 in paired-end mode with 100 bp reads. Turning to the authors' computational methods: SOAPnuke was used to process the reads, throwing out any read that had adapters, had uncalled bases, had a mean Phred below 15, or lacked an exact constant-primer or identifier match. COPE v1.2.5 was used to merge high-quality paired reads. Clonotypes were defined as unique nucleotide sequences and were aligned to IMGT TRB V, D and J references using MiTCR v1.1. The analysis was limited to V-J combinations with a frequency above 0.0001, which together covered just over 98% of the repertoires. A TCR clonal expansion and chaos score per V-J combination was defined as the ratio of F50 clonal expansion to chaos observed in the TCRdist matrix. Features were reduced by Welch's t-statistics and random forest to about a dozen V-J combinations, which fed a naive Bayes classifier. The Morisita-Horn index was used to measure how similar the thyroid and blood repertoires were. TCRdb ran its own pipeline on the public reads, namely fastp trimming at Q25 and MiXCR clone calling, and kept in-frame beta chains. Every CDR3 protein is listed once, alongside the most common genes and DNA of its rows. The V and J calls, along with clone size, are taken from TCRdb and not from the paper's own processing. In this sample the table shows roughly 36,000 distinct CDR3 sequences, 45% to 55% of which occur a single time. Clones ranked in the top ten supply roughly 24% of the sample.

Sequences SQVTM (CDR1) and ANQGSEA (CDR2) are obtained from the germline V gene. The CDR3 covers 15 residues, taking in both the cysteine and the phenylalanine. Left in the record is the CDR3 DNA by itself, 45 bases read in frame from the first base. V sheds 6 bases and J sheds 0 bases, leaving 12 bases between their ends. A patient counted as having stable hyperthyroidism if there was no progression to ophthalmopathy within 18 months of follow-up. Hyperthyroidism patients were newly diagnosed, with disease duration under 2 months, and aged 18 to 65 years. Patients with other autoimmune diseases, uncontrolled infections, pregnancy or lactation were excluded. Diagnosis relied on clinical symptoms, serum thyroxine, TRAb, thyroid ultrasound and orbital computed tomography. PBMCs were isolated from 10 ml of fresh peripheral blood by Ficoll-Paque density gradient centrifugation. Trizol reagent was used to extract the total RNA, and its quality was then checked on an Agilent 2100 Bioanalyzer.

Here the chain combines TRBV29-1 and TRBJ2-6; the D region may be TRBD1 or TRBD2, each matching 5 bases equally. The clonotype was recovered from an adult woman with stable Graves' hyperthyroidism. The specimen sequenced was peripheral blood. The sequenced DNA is TGCAGCGTATCGGGACGCAACTCTGGGGCCAACGTCCTGACTTTC. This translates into CSVSGRNSGANVLTF.